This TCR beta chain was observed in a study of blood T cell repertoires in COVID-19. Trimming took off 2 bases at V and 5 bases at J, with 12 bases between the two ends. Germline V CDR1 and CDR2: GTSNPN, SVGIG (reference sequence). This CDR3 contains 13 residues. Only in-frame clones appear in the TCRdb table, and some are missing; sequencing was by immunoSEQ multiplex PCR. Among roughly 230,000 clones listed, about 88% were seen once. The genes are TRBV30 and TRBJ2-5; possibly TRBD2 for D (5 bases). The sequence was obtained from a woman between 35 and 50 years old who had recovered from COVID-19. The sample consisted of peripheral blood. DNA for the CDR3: TGTGCCTGGAGTCGAGGGTTGGTGGAGACCCAGTACTTC. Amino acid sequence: CAWSRGLVETQYF.